These 2 T cell receptor beta chains originate from one sample sequenced in a study of cytomegalovirus exposure and HLA in healthy donors. PCR used 60 Vbeta primers and 13 Jbeta primers. Sequencing was performed with immunoSEQ multiplex PCR; in TCRdb, only in-frame clones are kept and a portion is missing. Among fewer than 85,000 clones listed, around 76% were seen once. Material: PBMCs. These receptors were obtained from a man aged 18 to 35 in good health and CMV-seropositive.

V gene TRBV7-8 combines with J gene TRBJ1-1; tentative D call: TRBD1 (5 bases). Germline V CDR1 and CDR2: SGHVS, FQNEAQ. The CDR3 length is 16 residues. V lost 3 bases and J 1 base, leaving 15 bases between the germline ends. This chain's CDR3 is CASSFVSGYQNTEAFF. The CDR3 nucleotides read TGTGCCAGCAGCTTCGTATCAGGGTATCAGAACACTGAAGCTTTCTTT.

The rearrangement joins TRBV19 to TRBJ1-2; D possibly corresponds to TRBD1 (5 bases). V shed 6 bases and J shed 4 bases, with 24 bases lying between them. The CDR3 runs to 17 residues. Germline CDR1 is LNHDA and CDR2 is SQIVND (reference sequence). Written as DNA, the CDR3 is TGTGCCAGTAGCTTGCGCGGGGGAGACGGTGGCACCTATGGCTACACCTTC. Translating it yields CASSLRGGDGGTYGYTF.